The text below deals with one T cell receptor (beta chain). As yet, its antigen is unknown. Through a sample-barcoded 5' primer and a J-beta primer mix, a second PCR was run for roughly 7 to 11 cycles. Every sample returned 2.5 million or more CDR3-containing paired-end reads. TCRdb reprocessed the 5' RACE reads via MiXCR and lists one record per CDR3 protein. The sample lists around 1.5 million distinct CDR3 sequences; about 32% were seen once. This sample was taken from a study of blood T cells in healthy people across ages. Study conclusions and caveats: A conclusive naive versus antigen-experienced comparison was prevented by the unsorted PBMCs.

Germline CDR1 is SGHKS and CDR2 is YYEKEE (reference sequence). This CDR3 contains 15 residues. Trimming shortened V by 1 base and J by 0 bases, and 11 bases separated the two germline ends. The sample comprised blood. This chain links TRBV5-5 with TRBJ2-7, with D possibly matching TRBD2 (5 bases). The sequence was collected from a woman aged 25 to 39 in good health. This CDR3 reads CASSLRLASSYEQYF. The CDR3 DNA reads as TGTGCCAGCAGCTTGCGTCTAGCTTCCTCCTACGAGCAGTACTTC.